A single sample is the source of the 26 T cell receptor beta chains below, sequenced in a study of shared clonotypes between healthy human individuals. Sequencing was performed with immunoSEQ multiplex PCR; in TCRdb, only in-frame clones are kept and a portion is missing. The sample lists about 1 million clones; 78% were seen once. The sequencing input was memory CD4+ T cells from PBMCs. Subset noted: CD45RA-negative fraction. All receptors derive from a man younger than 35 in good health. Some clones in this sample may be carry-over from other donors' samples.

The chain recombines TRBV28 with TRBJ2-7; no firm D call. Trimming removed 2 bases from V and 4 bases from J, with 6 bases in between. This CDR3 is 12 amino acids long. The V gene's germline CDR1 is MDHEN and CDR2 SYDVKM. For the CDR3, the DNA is TGTGCCAGCAGTTTAGTAAGTTACGAGCAGTACTTC. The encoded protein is CASSLVSYEQYF.

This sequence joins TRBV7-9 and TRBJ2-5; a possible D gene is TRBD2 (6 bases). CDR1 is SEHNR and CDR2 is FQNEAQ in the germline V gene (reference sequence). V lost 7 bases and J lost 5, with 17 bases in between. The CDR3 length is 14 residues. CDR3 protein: CASNPGGSSETQYF. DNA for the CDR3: TGTGCCAGCAACCCTGGGGGGTCGTCGGAGACCCAGTACTTC.

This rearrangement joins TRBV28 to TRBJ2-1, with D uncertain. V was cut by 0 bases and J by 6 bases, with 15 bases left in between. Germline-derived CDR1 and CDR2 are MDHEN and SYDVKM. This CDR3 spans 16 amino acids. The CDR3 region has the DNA TGTGCCAGCAGTTTATGGGTCAACATACTGGGCAATGAGCAGTTCTTC. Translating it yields CASSLWVNILGNEQFF.

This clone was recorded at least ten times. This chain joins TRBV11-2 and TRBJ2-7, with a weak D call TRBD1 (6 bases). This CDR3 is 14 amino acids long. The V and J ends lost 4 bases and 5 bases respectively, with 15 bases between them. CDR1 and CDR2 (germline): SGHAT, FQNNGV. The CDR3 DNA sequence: TGTGCCAGCAGCTCAAGAGTAGGGGGACACGAGCAGTACTTC. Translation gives CASSSRVGGHEQYF.

The CDR3 reads CASSSEGAQLFF. As DNA, the CDR3 is TGCGCCAGCAGCTCGGAAGGGGCCCAACTGTTTTTT. The chain is built from TRBV5-1 and TRBJ1-4, with D perhaps TRBD1 (5 bases). The V end was cut by 3 bases, the J end by 12 bases, with 12 bases between. Per the germline V gene, CDR1 is SGHRS and CDR2 is YFSETQ. The CDR3 length is 12 residues.

CDR3 coding DNA: TGTGCCAGCAGCGCCCAATTCCACGAGCAGTACTTC. It codes for CASSAQFHEQYF. The chain carries TRBV11-2 and TRBJ2-7; D unresolved. Trimming took 5 bases from V and 5 from J, leaving 10 bases between them. CDR3 size: 12 residues. From germline, CDR1 is SGHAT and CDR2 FQNNGV.

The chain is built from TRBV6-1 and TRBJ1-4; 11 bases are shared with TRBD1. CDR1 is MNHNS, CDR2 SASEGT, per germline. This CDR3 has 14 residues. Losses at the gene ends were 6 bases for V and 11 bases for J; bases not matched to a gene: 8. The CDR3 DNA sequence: TGTGCCAGCAGCGTCCGTGGGACAGGGGGGAAACTGTTTTTT. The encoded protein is CASSVRGTGGKLFF.

This CDR3 is CASSELAGGPAGELFF. In nucleotides, the CDR3 is TGTGCCAGCAGTGAACTAGCGGGAGGGCCGGCCGGGGAGCTGTTTTTT. The chain couples TRBV2 to TRBJ2-2; 12 positions agree with TRBD2. Germline values: CDR1 SNHLY, CDR2 FYNNEI. Unmatched junction bases numbered 4, after V lost 2 bases and J lost 6 bases. The CDR3 contains 16 residues.

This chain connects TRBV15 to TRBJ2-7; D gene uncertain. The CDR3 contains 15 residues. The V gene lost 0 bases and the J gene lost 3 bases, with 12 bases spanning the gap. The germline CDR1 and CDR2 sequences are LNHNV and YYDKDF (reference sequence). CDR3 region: CATSRDTGRNYEQYF. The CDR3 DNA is TGTGCCACCAGCAGAGATACGGGCAGGAACTACGAGCAGTACTTC.

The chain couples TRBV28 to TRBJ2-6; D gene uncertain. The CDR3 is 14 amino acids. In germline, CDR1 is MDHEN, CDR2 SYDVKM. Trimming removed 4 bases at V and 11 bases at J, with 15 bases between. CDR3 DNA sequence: TGTGCCAGCAGTTCCTACATGGGAACGGACGTCCTGACTTTC. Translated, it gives CASSSYMGTDVLTF.

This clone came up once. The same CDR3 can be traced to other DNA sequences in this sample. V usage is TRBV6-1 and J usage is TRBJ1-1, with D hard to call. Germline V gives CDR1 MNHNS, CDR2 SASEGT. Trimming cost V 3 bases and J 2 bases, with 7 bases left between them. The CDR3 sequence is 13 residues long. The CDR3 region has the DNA TGTGCCAGCAGTGAGGCAGCAAACACTGAAGCTTTCTTT. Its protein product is CASSEAANTEAFF.

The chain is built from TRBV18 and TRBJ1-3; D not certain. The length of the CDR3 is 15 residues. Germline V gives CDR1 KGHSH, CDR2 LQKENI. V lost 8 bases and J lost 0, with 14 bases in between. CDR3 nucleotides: TGTGCCAGCACAACGGGAGGAAACTCTGGAAACACCATATATTTT. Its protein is CASTTGGNSGNTIYF. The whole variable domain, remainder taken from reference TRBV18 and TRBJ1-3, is NAGVMQNPRHLVRRRGQEARLRCSPMKGHSHVYWYRQLPEEGLKFMVYLQKENIIDESGMPKERFSAEFPKEGPSILRIQQVVRGDSAAYFCASTTGGNSGNTIYFGEGSWLTVV.

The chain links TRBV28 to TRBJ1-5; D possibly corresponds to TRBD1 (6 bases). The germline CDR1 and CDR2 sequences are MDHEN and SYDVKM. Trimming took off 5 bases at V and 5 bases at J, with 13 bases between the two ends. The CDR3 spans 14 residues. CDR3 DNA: TGTGCCAGCAGTCCCCGGAGGGGGGATCAGCCCCAGCATTTT. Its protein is CASSPRRGDQPQHF.

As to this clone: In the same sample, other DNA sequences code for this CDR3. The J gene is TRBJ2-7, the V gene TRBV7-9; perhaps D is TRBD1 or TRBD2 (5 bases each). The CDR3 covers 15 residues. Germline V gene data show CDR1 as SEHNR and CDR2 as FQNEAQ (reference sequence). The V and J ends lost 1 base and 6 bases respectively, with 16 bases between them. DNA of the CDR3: TGTGCCAGCAGCTTAGGGGGCGGGTACCCCTTCGAGCAGTACTTC. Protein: CASSLGGGYPFEQYF.

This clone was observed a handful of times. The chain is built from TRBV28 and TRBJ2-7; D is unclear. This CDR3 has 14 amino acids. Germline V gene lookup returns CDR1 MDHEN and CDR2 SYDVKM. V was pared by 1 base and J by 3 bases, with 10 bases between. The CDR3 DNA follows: TGTGCCAGCAGTTTATTAAGGGTTAGCTACGAGCAGTACTTC. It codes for CASSLLRVSYEQYF.

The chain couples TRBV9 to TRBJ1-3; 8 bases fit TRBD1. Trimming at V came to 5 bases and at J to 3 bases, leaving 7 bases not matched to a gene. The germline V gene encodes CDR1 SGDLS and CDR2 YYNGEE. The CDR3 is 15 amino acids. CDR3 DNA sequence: TGTGCCAGCAGTACCCAGGGGGCGGGTGGAAACACCATATATTTT. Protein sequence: CASSTQGAGGNTIYF.

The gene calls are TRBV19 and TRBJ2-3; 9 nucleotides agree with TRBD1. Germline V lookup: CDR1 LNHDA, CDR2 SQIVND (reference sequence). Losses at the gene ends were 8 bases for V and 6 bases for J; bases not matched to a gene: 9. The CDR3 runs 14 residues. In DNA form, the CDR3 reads TGTGCCAGTCGATCACAGGGGGCAGGGGATACGCAGTATTTT. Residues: CASRSQGAGDTQYF.

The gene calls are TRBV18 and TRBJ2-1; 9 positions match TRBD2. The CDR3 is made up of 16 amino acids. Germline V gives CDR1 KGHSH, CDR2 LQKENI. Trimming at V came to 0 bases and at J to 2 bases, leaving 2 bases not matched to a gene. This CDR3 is CASSPPSSGAYNEQFF. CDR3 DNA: TGTGCCAGCTCACCACCTTCTAGCGGGGCCTACAATGAGCAGTTCTTC. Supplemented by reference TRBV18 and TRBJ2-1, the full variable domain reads NAGVMQNPRHLVRRRGQEARLRCSPMKGHSHVYWYRQLPEEGLKFMVYLQKENIIDESGMPKERFSAEFPKEGPSILRIQQVVRGDSAAYFCASSPPSSGAYNEQFFGPGTRLTVL.

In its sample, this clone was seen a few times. CDR3 amino acids: CASSVAGLAGGTGELFF. CDR3 nucleotide sequence: TGTGCCAGCAGCGTGGCGGGTCTAGCGGGAGGCACCGGGGAGCTGTTTTTT. The chain joins TRBV9 to TRBJ2-2; 11 bases line up with TRBD2. With V trimmed by 2 bases and J by 4 bases, 7 bases remained unmatched. CDR1 and CDR2 from the germline V gene are SGDLS and YYNGEE. This CDR3 has 17 amino acids.

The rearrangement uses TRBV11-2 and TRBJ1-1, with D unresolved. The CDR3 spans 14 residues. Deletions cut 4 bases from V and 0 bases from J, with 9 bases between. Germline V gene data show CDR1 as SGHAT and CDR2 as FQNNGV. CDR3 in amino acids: CASSSDGLNTEAFF. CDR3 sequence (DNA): TGTGCCAGCAGCTCCGACGGATTGAACACTGAAGCTTTCTTT.

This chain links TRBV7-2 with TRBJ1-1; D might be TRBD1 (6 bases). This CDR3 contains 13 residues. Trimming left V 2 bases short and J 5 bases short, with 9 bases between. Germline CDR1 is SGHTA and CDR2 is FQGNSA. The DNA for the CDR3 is TGTGCCAGCAGCTTATCCCAGGGGACTGAAGCTTTCTTT. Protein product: CASSLSQGTEAFF.

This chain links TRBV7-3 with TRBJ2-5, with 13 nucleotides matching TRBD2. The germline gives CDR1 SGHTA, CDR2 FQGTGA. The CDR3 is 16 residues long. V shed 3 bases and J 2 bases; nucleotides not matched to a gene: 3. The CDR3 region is CASSLLGLAGQETQYF. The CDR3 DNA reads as TGTGCCAGCAGCTTGCTGGGACTAGCGGGACAAGAGACCCAGTACTTC. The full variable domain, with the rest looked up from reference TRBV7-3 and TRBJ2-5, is GAGVSQTPSNKVTEKGKYVELRCDPISGHTALYWYRQSLGQGPEFLIYFQGTGAADDSGLPNDRFFAVRPEGSVSTLKIQRTERGDSAVYLCASSLLGLAGQETQYFGPGTRLLVL.

This CDR3 is CASRFDRGSPLHF. The CDR3, as DNA: TGTGCCAGCAGATTCGACAGGGGATCACCCCTCCACTTT. The V and J genes are TRBV6-6 and TRBJ1-6, with TRBD1 identical over 8 bases. CDR3 length: 13 amino acids. Trimming took 6 bases from V and 10 from J; bases not matched to a gene: 5. CDR1 is MNHNY and CDR2 is SVGAGI in the germline V gene (reference sequence).

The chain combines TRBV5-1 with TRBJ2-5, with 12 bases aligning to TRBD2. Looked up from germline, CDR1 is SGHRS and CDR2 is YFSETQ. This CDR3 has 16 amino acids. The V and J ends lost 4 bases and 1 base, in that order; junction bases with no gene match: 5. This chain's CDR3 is CASSHSTSGGQETQYF. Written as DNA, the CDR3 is TGCGCCAGCAGCCACTCGACTAGCGGGGGCCAAGAGACCCAGTACTTC.

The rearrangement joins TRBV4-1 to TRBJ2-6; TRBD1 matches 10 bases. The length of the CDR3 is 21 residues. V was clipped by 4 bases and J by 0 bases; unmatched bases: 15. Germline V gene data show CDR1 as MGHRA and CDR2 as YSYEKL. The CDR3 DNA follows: TGCGCCAGCAGCCGGAGGTGGGATCCCGGGACAGGGGCCTCTGGGGCCAACGTCCTGACTTTC. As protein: CASSRRWDPGTGASGANVLTF.

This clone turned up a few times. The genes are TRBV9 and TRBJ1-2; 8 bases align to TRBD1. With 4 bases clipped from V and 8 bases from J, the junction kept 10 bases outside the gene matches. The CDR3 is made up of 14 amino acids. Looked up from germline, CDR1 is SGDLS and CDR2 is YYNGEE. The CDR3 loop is CASSPRTGREGYTF. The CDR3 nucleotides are TGTGCCAGCAGCCCACGGACAGGGAGGGAAGGCTACACCTTC.